Here is one TCR beta chain with its context. Its specificity is not known. The sample comes from a study of Tregs in tolerant kidney transplant recipients. Study results and limitations: Biological reproducibility was not directly addressed, but technical replication error appeared minimal. Expanding Tregs on activated donor B cells appeared to best identify donor-specific TCRbeta clones. Findings come from small patient numbers and require larger validation.

The CDR3 contains 13 residues. CDR1 is SGHTA and CDR2 is FQGNSA in the germline V gene. The V gene lost 3 bases and the J gene lost 5 bases, with 10 bases spanning the gap. Measured with immunoSEQ multiplex PCR; TCRdb has only the in-frame clones, and not every one. The data contain about 120,000 clones, around 94% of them singletons. Unstimulated regulatory T cells (CD4+CD25+CD127-), CD4+CD25- non-regulatory cells, CD4 and CD8 cells were FACS-sorted from thawed PBMCs. The clonotype comes from a human donor in good health. The rearrangement joins TRBV7-2 to TRBJ2-5, with D perhaps TRBD2 (6 bases). The specimen sequenced was CD4+ T cells from blood. The CDR3 bases are TGTGCCAGCAGCTTGACTAGTCGGGAGACCCAGTACTTC. This encodes CASSLTSRETQYF.